A selection of T cell receptor beta chains follows, all from one sample in a study of early T cells in non-severe SARS-CoV-2 infection. TCRdb reprocessed the 5' RACE reads with MiXCR, giving one entry per CDR3 protein. Among about 100,000 distinct CDR3 sequences listed, roughly 13% were seen once. Source material: whole blood. The source is an adult who was a healthcare worker with PCR-confirmed SARS-CoV-2 infection or an uninfected control (not recorded which). CDR3s include the opening cysteine and the closing phenylalanine or tryptophan. A D gene is named only where the DNA matches it firmly. Clone size is shown for a subset of rows, as once, few, many or a class of expanded clone.

v_gene	abundance	j_gene	d_gene	CDR3nt	CDR3aa
TRBV10-1	many	TRBJ1-1	.	TGCGCCAGCAGTGGTTTGCAGGGTACAAGAGCTTTCTTT	CASSGLQGTRAFF
TRBV20-1	.	TRBJ1-2	.	TGCAGTGCGGGCAGGAAGGATGGTGGTGGCTACACCTTC	CSAGRKDGGGYTF
TRBV6-1	.	TRBJ1-6	.	TGTGCCAGCAGCCCGGCGGGGGGATTAAGGCTCCCCCTCCACTTT	CASSPAGGLRLPLHF
TRBV7-8	.	TRBJ2-6	.	TGTGCCAGCAGCCCAGTAGGGGCTGGGGCCAACGTCCTGACTTTC	CASSPVGAGANVLTF
TRBV19	.	TRBJ2-2	.	TGTGCCAGTAGTCCTCGGGGGTCCGGGGAGCTGTTTTTT	CASSPRGSGELFF
TRBV6-5	many	TRBJ1-2	.	TGTGCCAGCCGGGTGGGGGAACGGGAAGGTGGCTACACCTTC	CASRVGEREGGYTF
TRBV15	.	TRBJ1-1	.	TGTGCCACCAGCGCAGGGGCGTGGGACACTGAAGCTTTCTTT	CATSAGAWDTEAFF
TRBV6-6	few	TRBJ1-2	.	TGTGCCAGCAGTTACGACCTTTTTTCAGGCTACACCTTC	CASSYDLFSGYTF
TRBV6-4	many	TRBJ1-1	.	TGTGCCAGCAGTGACTCTGGGGGGGCCGCGAGCACTGAAGCTTTCTTT	CASSDSGGAASTEAFF
TRBV19	.	TRBJ2-2	.	TGTGCCAGTGGCGGGACCTTAAACCCAACTACGAACACCGGGGAGCTGTTTTTT	CASGGTLNPTTNTGELFF
TRBV25-1	.	TRBJ1-4	.	TGTGCCAGCAGTCGACAGGAGTCAGGTGAAAAACTGTTTTTT	CASSRQESGEKLFF
TRBV19	many	TRBJ1-5	TRBD1	TGTGCCAGTAGTATTTATACAGGGGGCCCGTGGCAGCCCCAGCATTTT	CASSIYTGGPWQPQHF
TRBV19	many	TRBJ1-5	.	TGTGCCAGTAGTAAAAGCTATAGCAATCAGCCCCAGCATTTT	CASSKSYSNQPQHF
TRBV28	.	TRBJ1-2	.	TGTGCCAGCAGTTTATCCCAAGGGACCTACGGCTACACCTTC	CASSLSQGTYGYTF
TRBV27	few	TRBJ1-6	.	TGTGCCAGCAGAGCGAGGAGCTCCTATAATTCACCCCTCCACTTT	CASRARSSYNSPLHF
TRBV29-1	many	TRBJ1-4	.	TGCAGCGCATGGGACACCAGAGCAACTAATGAAAAACTGTTTTTT	CSAWDTRATNEKLFF
TRBV3-1	few	TRBJ1-5	.	TGTGCCAGCAGCCAAAACAGAGGGCAGCCCCAGCATTTT	CASSQNRGQPQHF
TRBV19	many	TRBJ2-5	TRBD2	TGTGCCAGTAGCCTGGGCACTCGGACATCCGGGAGGGAGACCCAGTACTTC	CASSLGTRTSGRETQYF
TRBV12-3/TRBV12-4	few	TRBJ1-1	.	TGTGCCAGCAGCCGCCTGGGGACTGAAGCTTTCTTT	CASSRLGTEAFF
TRBV7-9	few	TRBJ2-1	TRBD1	TGTGCCAGCAGCCAGATCGGGACAGGGGGGAATGAGCAGTTCTTC	CASSQIGTGGNEQFF
TRBV2	.	TRBJ1-6	.	TGTGCCAGCAGTGTGGGCAGCGCACGCTATAATTCACCCCTCCACTTT	CASSVGSARYNSPLHF
TRBV5-4	few	TRBJ1-2	.	TGTGCCAGCAGCCAAGGGGCCCCCAGGGTTGGCGGCTACACCTTC	CASSQGAPRVGGYTF
TRBV19	many	TRBJ2-5	.	TGTGCCAGTAGTATATCTACACCCCAAGAGACCCAGTACTTC	CASSISTPQETQYF
TRBV6-2/TRBV6-3	.	TRBJ1-1	.	TGTGCCAGCAGTGGCCCCATTGGGCCGAACACTGAAGCTTTCTTT	CASSGPIGPNTEAFF
TRBV2	many	TRBJ2-2	.	TGTGCCAGCAGTGTACACGACACCGGGGAGCTGTTTTTT	CASSVHDTGELFF
TRBV7-2	.	TRBJ1-1	.	TGTGCCAGCAGCTTTGGACCGACCACTGAAGCTTTCTTT	CASSFGPTTEAFF
TRBV6-4	many	TRBJ2-5	.	TGTGCCAGCAACGACACCCGGCGGAAGCCAACCGAAGAGACCCAGTACTTC	CASNDTRRKPTEETQYF
TRBV6-6	many	TRBJ2-1	TRBD2	TGTGCCAGCACCTCAGAGGGAGGGGTTGAGCAGTTCTTC	CASTSEGGVEQFF
TRBV18	many	TRBJ2-1	TRBD1	TGTGCCAGCTTCCAGGGGGTTGGCAATGAGCAGTTCTTC	CASFQGVGNEQFF
TRBV6-5	.	TRBJ2-1	TRBD2	TGTGCCAGCAGTTACATGACTAGCGGGGGGGCGAGGGATGAGCAGTTCTTC	CASSYMTSGGARDEQFF
TRBV7-9	many	TRBJ2-7	.	TGTGCCAGCACGAACTCCTACGAGCAGTACTTC	CASTNSYEQYF
TRBV12-3/TRBV12-4	few	TRBJ2-3	.	TGTGCCAGCAGTTTTAACGCAGGGTCGAAAGATACGCAGTATTTT	CASSFNAGSKDTQYF
TRBV24-1	.	TRBJ2-3	.	TGTGCCACCAGGGCCGGGCATACGCAGTATTTT	CATRAGHTQYF
TRBV3-1	.	TRBJ2-7	.	TGTGCCAGCAGCTCGGTCCCTCTCGGGGAGCAGTACTTC	CASSSVPLGEQYF
TRBV6-5	many	TRBJ1-5	.	TGTGCCAGCAGTTACCCGAACAGGGTAGATGGCAATCAGCCCCAGCATTTT	CASSYPNRVDGNQPQHF
TRBV12-3/TRBV12-4	.	TRBJ2-1	TRBD1	TGTGCCAGCAGTCCTATGACAGGGGCCGGCAATGAGCAGTTCTTC	CASSPMTGAGNEQFF
TRBV28	.	TRBJ2-1	TRBD2	TGTGCCAGCAGTCCACCGGGACTATGGTACAATGAGCAGTTCTTC	CASSPPGLWYNEQFF
TRBV12-3/TRBV12-4	many	TRBJ2-1	.	TGTGCCAGCAGTTTCTTGGTAGCCGGAGGAGAGCAGTTCTTC	CASSFLVAGGEQFF
TRBV18	few	TRBJ1-6	.	TGTGCCAGCTCACCACGGCAGGGTGAACTTTCACCCCTCCACTTT	CASSPRQGELSPLHF
TRBV18	.	TRBJ2-1	.	TGTGCCAGCTCTCCCGGACTTAACAATGAGCAGTTCTTC	CASSPGLNNEQFF
TRBV5-1	many	TRBJ2-6	TRBD1	TGCGCCAGCAACTCAGGCGACAGGGGGTTGGCCAACGTCCTGACTTTC	CASNSGDRGLANVLTF
TRBV20-1	.	TRBJ2-2	TRBD2	TGCAGTGCTAGAGATGCGGGGGTAGCTGTGAACACCGGGGAGCTGTTTTTT	CSARDAGVAVNTGELFF
TRBV4-1	.	TRBJ2-7	TRBD1	TGCGCCAGCAGCCAAGGACAGGGAAGCTACGAGCAGTACTTC	CASSQGQGSYEQYF